This T cell receptor (beta chain) was retrieved from a study of shared clonotypes between healthy human individuals. The wider study: Samples came from a couple of female and three male donors aged 18 to 49. Study outcomes and limitations: Inspection by rarefaction showed sorted-subset sequencing to be incomplete despite large depth.

Some clones are missing from TCRdb's copy, which holds only in-frame ones; the method was immunoSEQ multiplex PCR. There are around 1.6 million clones in the sample; 95% to 99% occur only once, and around 0.47% lies in the top ten. Comment on this clone: What it recognizes is unknown.

The CDR3 has 15 residues. The ends were cut back, 1 base at V and 6 bases at J, with 16 bases in the middle. Germline CDR1 reads SGHRS; CDR2 reads YFSETQ. This chain joins TRBV5-1 and TRBJ1-2, with a tentative D call TRBD1 (5 bases). The clonotype was recovered from a man aged 30-40 years in good health. The specimen sequenced was naive CD4+ T cells sorted from blood. Subset noted: CD45RA+ positively selected. CDR3 residues: CASSLNPQVPDGYTF. CDR3 nucleotides: TGCGCCAGCAGCTTGAACCCACAGGTGCCCGATGGCTACACCTTC. Full variable domain (remainder filled in from reference TRBV5-1 and TRBJ1-2): KAGVTQTPRYLIKTRGQQVTLSCSPISGHRSVSWYQQTPGQGLQFLFEYFSETQRNKGNFPGRFSGRQFSNSRSEMNVSTLELGDSALYLCASSLNPQVPDGYTFGSGTRLTVV.